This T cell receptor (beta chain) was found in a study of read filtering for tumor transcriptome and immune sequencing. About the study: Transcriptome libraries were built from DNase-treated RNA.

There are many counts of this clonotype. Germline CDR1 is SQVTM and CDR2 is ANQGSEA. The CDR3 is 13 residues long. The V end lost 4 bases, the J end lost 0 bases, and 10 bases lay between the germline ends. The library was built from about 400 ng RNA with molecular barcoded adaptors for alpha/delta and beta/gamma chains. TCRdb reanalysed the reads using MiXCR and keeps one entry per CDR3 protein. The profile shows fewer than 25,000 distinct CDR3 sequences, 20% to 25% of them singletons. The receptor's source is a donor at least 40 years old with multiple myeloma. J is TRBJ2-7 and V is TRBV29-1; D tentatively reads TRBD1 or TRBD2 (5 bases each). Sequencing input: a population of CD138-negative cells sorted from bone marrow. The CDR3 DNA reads TGCAGCGTTGGTGGGACGAGCTCCTACGAGCAGTACTTC. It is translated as CSVGGTSSYEQYF.